The 25 T cell receptor beta chains below were found in one sample sequenced in a study of blood T cell repertoires in COVID-19. TCRdb's table, derived via immunoSEQ multiplex PCR, lists solely in-frame clones and lacks some. The data hold roughly 300,000 clones, with 87% observed a single time. The sample was peripheral blood. The receptors originated from a woman aged 50 to 60 who had recovered from COVID-19.

The CDR3 nucleotides read TGTGCCATCAGTCCCAGCGGGGGCTCCTACGAGCAGTACTTC. Translating gives CAISPSGGSYEQYF. The chain links TRBV10-3 to TRBJ2-7, with 8 bases that match TRBD2. The CDR3 length is 14 residues. Germline CDR1 ENHRY, CDR2 SYGVKD. Losses at the gene ends were 5 bases for V and 0 bases for J; bases not matched to a gene: 3.

For the CDR3, the DNA is TGTGCCAGCAGCTTAGAGAGGTCAGGGACCGGGGAGCTGTTTTTT. Translation: CASSLERSGTGELFF. The V and J genes are TRBV7-2 and TRBJ2-2; tentative D call: TRBD1 (5 bases). Trimming removed 1 base at V and 5 bases at J, with 11 bases between. CDR1 is SGHTA and CDR2 is FQGNSA in the germline V gene. This CDR3 is built from 15 residues.

The chain carries TRBV30 and TRBJ1-5, with 10 positions matching TRBD1. Germline values: CDR1 GTSNPN, CDR2 SVGIG (reference sequence). V lost 1 base to trimming and J lost 7 bases; unmatched junction nucleotides: 7. The length of the CDR3 is 15 residues. The CDR3 coding sequence is TGTGCCTGGAGTGCCCGGGACAGGGGAGGCCAGCCCCAGCATTTT. The encoded protein is CAWSARDRGGQPQHF. The variable domain in full, completed from reference TRBV30 and TRBJ1-5, reads SQTIHQWPATLVQPVGSPLSLECTVEGTSNPNLYWYRQAAGRGLQLLFYSVGIGQISSEVPQNLSASRPQDRQFILSSKKLLLSDSGFYLCAWSARDRGGQPQHFGDGTRLSIL.

This clone was recorded many times. V is TRBV12-3 or TRBV12-4 and J is TRBJ1-1; D is uncertain. The V end lost 5 bases, the J end lost 5 bases, and 6 bases lay between the germline ends. CDR3 length: 11 amino acids. CDR3 in amino acids: CASSTGTEAFF. The CDR3 bases are TGTGCCAGCAGTACCGGTACTGAAGCTTTCTTT.

As regards this clone: A much larger clone differs from this one at a single base, so this may be a read error. The V call is TRBV3-1 (or the pseudogene TRBV3-2), the J call TRBJ2-7; 8 bases agree with TRBD2. The CDR3 contains 14 residues. The J segment lost 2 bases and the V segment lost 4 bases, leaving 4 bases of the junction unmatched. Germline-derived CDR1 and CDR2 are LGHDT and YNNKEL (reference sequence). The CDR3 bases are TGTGCCAGCAGCCTAAGCGGGGGAGCCTACGAGCAGTACTTC. It translates to CASSLSGGAYEQYF.

The V gene is TRBV9, the J gene TRBJ2-3, with a weak D call TRBD2 (5 bases). Trimming removed 1 base at V and 0 bases at J, with 12 bases between. There are 16 residues in the CDR3. CDR1 SGDLS and CDR2 YYNGEE come from the germline V gene. The CDR3: CASSVTSGESTDTQYF. DNA for the CDR3: TGTGCCAGCAGCGTAACGAGCGGCGAAAGCACAGATACGCAGTATTTT.

This clone was counted once. The genes are TRBV19 and TRBJ1-6, with 8 nucleotides matching TRBD1. This CDR3 region has 15 residues. After removal of 3 bases from V and 7 bases from J, the junction contained 5 bases not matched to a gene. Per the germline V gene, CDR1 is LNHDA and CDR2 is SQIVND (reference sequence). The CDR3 nucleotides are TGTGCCAGTAGTATGGTGGGACAGGCAAATTCACCCCTCCACTTT. Amino acids: CASSMVGQANSPLHF.

The table lists this clone with a few counts. The chain carries TRBV4-1 and TRBJ2-2, with D perhaps matching TRBD2 (6 bases). CDR1 is MGHRA, CDR2 YSYEKL, per germline. The CDR3 is made up of 17 amino acids. Trimming removed 6 bases at V and 4 bases at J, with 21 bases between. The CDR3 region is CASREGLALKPTGELFF. The DNA for the CDR3 is TGCGCCAGCAGAGAGGGACTGGCCCTTAAGCCCACCGGGGAGCTGTTTTTT.

This clone was detected only once. This sequence joins TRBV28 and TRBJ2-7, with 8 bases identical to TRBD2. Trimming cost V 5 bases and J 0 bases; bases outside gene matches: 6. The germline V gene has CDR1 MDHEN and CDR2 SYDVKM. There are 15 residues in the CDR3. DNA for the CDR3: TGTGCCAGCAGTCCCCCCAGCGGGAGCTCCTACGAGCAGTACTTC. Translated, it gives CASSPPSGSSYEQYF.

This chain links TRBV30 with TRBJ2-1; 8 bases are a match to TRBD2. The CDR3 consists of 14 residues. Trimming cost V 2 bases and J 5 bases; bases outside gene matches: 5. Germline CDR1 and CDR2: GTSNPN and SVGIG (reference sequence). CDR3 in DNA: TGTGCCTGGAGTCCGCGGGAGGTTGACAATGAGCAGTTCTTC. Its translation: CAWSPREVDNEQFF.

The chain links TRBV11-2 to TRBJ2-7; D might be TRBD2 (6 bases). The V end was cut by 4 bases, the J end by 0 bases, with 10 bases between. Per germline, CDR1 SGHAT and CDR2 FQNNGV. The CDR3 totals 14 residues. CDR3 region: CASSSGRSSYEQYF. The DNA of the CDR3 is TGTGCCAGCAGCTCTGGGAGGAGCTCCTACGAGCAGTACTTC.

The J gene is TRBJ2-1, the V gene TRBV29-1; TRBD1 agrees at 8 bases. From germline, CDR1 is SQVTM and CDR2 ANQGSEA. V gave up 6 bases and J gave up 4 bases; unmatched junction bases: 5. The CDR3 runs 13 residues. CDR3 sequence: CSVRGRSYNEQFF. CDR3 in DNA: TGCAGCGTCAGGGGGCGTTCATACAATGAGCAGTTCTTC.

In this sample, this clone turned up once. The CDR3 DNA sequence: TGTGCCAGCAGTTTAGTCGGCAGGGGAGAGACCCAGTACTTC. Protein product: CASSLVGRGETQYF. The chain couples TRBV27 to TRBJ2-5; possibly TRBD1 for D (6 bases). This CDR3 has 14 residues. CDR1 MNHEY and CDR2 SMNVEV come from the germline V gene (reference sequence). V lost 2 bases, J lost 4 bases, and 11 bases lay in between.

Remarks on this clone: This may be a read error, as it is one base from a much larger clone. V and J are TRBV3-1 (or the pseudogene TRBV3-2) and TRBJ2-2, with 8 bases lining up with TRBD1. This CDR3 is 16 amino acids long. CDR1 and CDR2 (germline): LGHDT, YNNKEL (reference sequence). This chain's CDR3 is CVSSHPQGASTGELFF. The DNA for the CDR3 is TGTGTCAGCAGCCACCCCCAGGGGGCAAGCACCGGGGAGCTGTTTTTT.

V usage is TRBV5-4 and J usage is TRBJ2-7; 9 nucleotides align to TRBD2. This CDR3 is built from 16 residues. After removal of 3 bases from V and 6 bases from J, the junction contained 13 bases not matched to a gene. The germline CDR1 and CDR2 sequences are SGHNT and YYREEE (reference sequence). The CDR3 here is CASSSGLAGAVVEQYF. CDR3 coding DNA: TGTGCCAGCAGCTCGGGACTAGCTGGGGCTGTTGTCGAGCAGTACTTC.

V usage is TRBV10-1 and J usage is TRBJ2-7; TRBD1 might be the D (5 bases). The ends were cut back, 3 bases at V and 2 bases at J, with 14 bases in the middle. CDR1 and CDR2 from the germline V gene are WNHNN and SYGVQD (reference sequence). The CDR3 covers 15 residues. This CDR3 reads CASSDTGARTYEQYF. The CDR3 DNA reads as TGCGCCAGCAGTGATACTGGGGCCCGAACCTACGAGCAGTACTTC.

There are a few counts of this clone. The rearrangement links TRBV3-1 (or the pseudogene TRBV3-2) to TRBJ2-5; D possibly corresponds to TRBD1 (6 bases). The germline V gene encodes CDR1 LGHDT and CDR2 YNNKEL (reference sequence). Deletions cut 2 bases from V and 5 bases from J, with 15 bases between. CDR3 length: 15 residues. The CDR3 DNA follows: TGTGCCAGCAGCCAAAGCGCAGGGGCCCGGGAGACCCAGTACTTC. Amino acids: CASSQSAGARETQYF.

The V call is TRBV27, the J call TRBJ2-7; 9 bases match TRBD1. CDR1 MNHEY and CDR2 SMNVEV come from the germline V gene (reference sequence). V lost 5 bases, J lost 5 bases, and 7 bases stayed unmatched. This CDR3 has 14 residues. The CDR3, as DNA: TGTGCCAGCAGTCCGGGACAGGGTAACGACGAGCAGTACTTC. Amino acids: CASSPGQGNDEQYF.

V is TRBV7-9 and J is TRBJ1-1; 12 nucleotides line up with TRBD1. The CDR3 is made up of 16 amino acids. The V gene end was trimmed by 5 bases and the J gene end by 2 bases; junction bases not matched to a gene: 6. The germline CDR1 and CDR2 sequences are SEHNR and FQNEAQ (reference sequence). The CDR3 protein is CASSQRDRGQNTEAFF. The DNA of the CDR3 is TGTGCCAGCAGCCAAAGGGACAGGGGGCAAAACACTGAAGCTTTCTTT.

Worth noting for this clone: At one end the junction does not follow the germline gene, possibly because of a read error. The chain is built from TRBV3-1 (or the pseudogene TRBV3-2) and TRBJ1-1, with TRBD1 matching over 7 bases. The CDR3 length is 14 residues. CDR1 is LGHDT, CDR2 YNNKEL, per germline (reference sequence). The CDR3 sequence: CASRPQGVKTEAFF. For the CDR3, the DNA is TGTGCCAGCAGGCCTCAGGGGGTGAAGACTGAAGCTTTCTTT.

The chain recombines TRBV7-2 with TRBJ1-1; D is ambiguous. The CDR3 is 14 residues long. Germline loops: CDR1 SGHTA, CDR2 FQGNSA. V was clipped by 3 bases and J by 1 base, with 9 bases between them. Here the CDR3 reads CASSFYRSNTEAFF. As DNA, the CDR3 is TGTGCCAGCAGCTTTTATCGGTCGAACACTGAAGCTTTCTTT. Full variable domain (rest looked up from reference TRBV7-2 and TRBJ1-1): GAGVSQSPSNKVTEKGKDVELRCDPISGHTALYWYRQSLGQGLEFLIYFQGNSAPDKSGLPSDRFSAERTGGSVSTLTIQRTQQEDSAVYLCASSFYRSNTEAFFGQGTRLTVV.

The chain has TRBV7-2 and TRBJ1-2; TRBD1 might be the D (6 bases). V lost 4 bases and J lost 7, with 19 bases in between. The CDR3 consists of 15 residues. Germline-derived CDR1 and CDR2 are SGHTA and FQGNSA. The CDR3 nucleotides are TGTGCCAGCAGCTCCCCGGGGCGGGGGCGGGGTGGCTACACCTTC. Its protein product is CASSSPGRGRGGYTF. Filled out from reference TRBV7-2 and TRBJ1-2, the complete variable domain reads GAGVSQSPSNKVTEKGKDVELRCDPISGHTALYWYRQSLGQGLEFLIYFQGNSAPDKSGLPSDRFSAERTGGSVSTLTIQRTQQEDSAVYLCASSSPGRGRGGYTFGSGTRLTVV.

This clone showed up just once. V usage is TRBV18 and J usage is TRBJ2-3; perhaps TRBD2 as D (6 bases). V lost 2 bases, J lost 3 bases, and 9 bases lay in between. Germline V gene sequence: CDR1 KGHSH, CDR2 LQKENI. The length of the CDR3 is 14 residues. CDR3 DNA: TGTGCCAGCTCACCATCGACTAGAACAGATACGCAGTATTTT. Translating gives CASSPSTRTDTQYF.

The chain joins TRBV5-6 to TRBJ2-7; the D gene is possibly TRBD1 (5 bases). Trimming left V 1 base short and J 4 bases short, with 12 bases between. Germline V gene lookup returns CDR1 SGHDT and CDR2 YYEEEE. CDR3 size: 14 residues. CDR3 sequence reads: CASSLRSGKYEQYF. The CDR3 DNA sequence: TGTGCCAGCAGCTTGCGGTCAGGGAAGTACGAGCAGTACTTC.

The chain employs TRBV28 and TRBJ1-3; D is perhaps TRBD1 (6 bases). V lost 4 bases to trimming and J lost 0 bases, with 19 bases between them. The CDR3 spans 18 residues. Germline loops: CDR1 MDHEN, CDR2 SYDVKM. This CDR3 is CASSSYRARALSGNTIYF. The CDR3 DNA reads as TGTGCCAGCAGTTCGTACAGGGCCAGGGCCCTCTCTGGAAACACCATATATTTT. Combining the CDR3 with reference TRBV28 and TRBJ1-3 gives the whole variable domain DVKVTQSSRYLVKRTGEKVFLECVQDMDHENMFWYRQDPGLGLRLIYFSYDVKMKEKGDIPEGYSVSREKKERFSLILESASTNQTSMYLCASSSYRARALSGNTIYFGEGSWLTVV.